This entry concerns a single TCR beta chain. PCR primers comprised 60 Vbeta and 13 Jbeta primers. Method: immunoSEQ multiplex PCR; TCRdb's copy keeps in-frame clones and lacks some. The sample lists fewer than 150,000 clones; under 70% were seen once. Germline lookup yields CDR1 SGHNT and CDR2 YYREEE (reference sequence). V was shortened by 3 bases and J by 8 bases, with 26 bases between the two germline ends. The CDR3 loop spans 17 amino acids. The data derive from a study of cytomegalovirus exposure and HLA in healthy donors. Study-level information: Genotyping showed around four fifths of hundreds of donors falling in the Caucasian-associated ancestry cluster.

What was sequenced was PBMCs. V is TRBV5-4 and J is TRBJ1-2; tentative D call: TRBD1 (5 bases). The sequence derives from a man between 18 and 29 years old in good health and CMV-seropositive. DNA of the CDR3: TGTGCCAGCAGCTGGGGGGTTTCTGGCCAGAACCCTAGGGGCTACACCTTC. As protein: CASSWGVSGQNPRGYTF.